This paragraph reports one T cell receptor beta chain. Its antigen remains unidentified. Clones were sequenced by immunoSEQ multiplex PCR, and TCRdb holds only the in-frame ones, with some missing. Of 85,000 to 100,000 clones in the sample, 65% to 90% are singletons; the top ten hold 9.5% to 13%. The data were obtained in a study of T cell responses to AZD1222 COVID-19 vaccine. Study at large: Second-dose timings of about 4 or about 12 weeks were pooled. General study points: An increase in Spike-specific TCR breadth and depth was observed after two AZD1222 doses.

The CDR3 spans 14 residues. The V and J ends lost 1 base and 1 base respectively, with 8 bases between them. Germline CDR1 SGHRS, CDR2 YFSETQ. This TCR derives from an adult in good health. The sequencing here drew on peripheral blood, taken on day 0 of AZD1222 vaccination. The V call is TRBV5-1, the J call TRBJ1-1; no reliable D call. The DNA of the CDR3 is TGCGCCAGCAGCTTGATACGGGGGAACACTGAAGCTTTCTTT. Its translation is CASSLIRGNTEAFF.